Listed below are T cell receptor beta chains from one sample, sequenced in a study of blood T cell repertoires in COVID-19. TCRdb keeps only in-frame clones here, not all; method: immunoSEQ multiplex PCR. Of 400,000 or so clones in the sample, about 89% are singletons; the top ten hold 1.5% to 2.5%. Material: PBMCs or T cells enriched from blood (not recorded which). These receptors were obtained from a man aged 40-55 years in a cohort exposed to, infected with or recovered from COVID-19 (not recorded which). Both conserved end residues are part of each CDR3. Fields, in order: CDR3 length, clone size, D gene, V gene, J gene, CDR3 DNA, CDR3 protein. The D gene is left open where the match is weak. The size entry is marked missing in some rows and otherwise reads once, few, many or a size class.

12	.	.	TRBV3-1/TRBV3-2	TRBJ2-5	TGTGCCAGCAGCCCAGCGGAAGAGACCCAGTACTTC	CASSPAEETQYF
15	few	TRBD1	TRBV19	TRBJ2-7	TGTGCCAGTAGTCCGACAGGGGAACCCCCCTACGAGCAGTACTTC	CASSPTGEPPYEQYF
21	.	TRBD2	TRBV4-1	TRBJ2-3	TGCGCCAGCAGCCGATCCCGCCTGGGACTAGCGGGATCCCCTATCACAGATACGCAGTATTTT	CASSRSRLGLAGSPITDTQYF
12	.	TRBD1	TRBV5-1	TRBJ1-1	TGCGCCAGCAGTCGGACAGGTCTTGAAGCTTTCTTT	CASSRTGLEAFF
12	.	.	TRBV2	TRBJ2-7	TGTGCCAGCAGGGGGGCAGCCTACGAGCAGTACTTC	CASRGAAYEQYF
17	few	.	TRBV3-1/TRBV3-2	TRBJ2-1	TGTGCCAGCAGCCAACGGCGACAGCAAAGCTCCTACAATGAGCAGTTCTTC	CASSQRRQQSSYNEQFF
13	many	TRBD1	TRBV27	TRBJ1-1	TGTGCCAGCAGTTGGGACAGGGGATTCGAAGCTTTCTTT	CASSWDRGFEAFF
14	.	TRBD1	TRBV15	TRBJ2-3	TGTGCCACCAGCAGAAACCGGGACAGGGTCGCGCAGTATTTT	CATSRNRDRVAQYF
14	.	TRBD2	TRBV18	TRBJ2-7	TGTGCCAGCTCATCGACAGCGGGAGATGGCGAGCAGTACTTC	CASSSTAGDGEQYF
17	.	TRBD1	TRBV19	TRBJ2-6	TGTGCCAGTAGTATACCCCTTGGGACAGGGGGTTTCAACGTCCTGACTTTC	CASSIPLGTGGFNVLTF
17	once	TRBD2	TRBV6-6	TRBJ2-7	TGTGCCAGCAGTCCCTTGGGAGCGGGACCCAGCTCCTACGAGCAGTACTTC	CASSPLGAGPSSYEQYF